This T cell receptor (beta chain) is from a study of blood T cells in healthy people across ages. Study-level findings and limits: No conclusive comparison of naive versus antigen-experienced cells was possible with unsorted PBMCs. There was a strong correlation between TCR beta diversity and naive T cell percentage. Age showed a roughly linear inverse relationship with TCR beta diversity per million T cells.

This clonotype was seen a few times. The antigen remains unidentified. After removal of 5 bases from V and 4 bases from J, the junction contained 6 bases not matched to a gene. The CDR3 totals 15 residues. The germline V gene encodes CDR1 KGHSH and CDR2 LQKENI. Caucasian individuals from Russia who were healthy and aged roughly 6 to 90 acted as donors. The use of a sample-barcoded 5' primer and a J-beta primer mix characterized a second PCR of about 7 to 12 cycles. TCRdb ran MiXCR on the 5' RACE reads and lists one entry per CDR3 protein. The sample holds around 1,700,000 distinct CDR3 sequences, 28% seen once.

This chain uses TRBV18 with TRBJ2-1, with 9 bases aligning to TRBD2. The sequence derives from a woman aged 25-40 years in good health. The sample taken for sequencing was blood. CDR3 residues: CASSSASGMYNEQFF. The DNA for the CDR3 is TGTGCCAGCTCATCAGCTAGCGGGATGTACAATGAGCAGTTCTTC.